This T cell receptor (beta chain) was obtained from a study of blood T cell repertoires in COVID-19. Background on the study: T cells, B-cell-depleted T cells, or PBMCs supplied cDNA or gDNA.

This CDR3 spans 16 amino acids. Germline-derived CDR1 and CDR2 are LGHNA and YNFKEQ. V shed 0 bases and J shed 8 bases, with 14 bases lying between them. Generated by immunoSEQ multiplex PCR, the TCRdb table keeps only in-frame clones and is missing some. The sample has 150,000 to 180,000 clones; about 80% are singletons. This sequence originates from an older woman with acute or convalescent COVID-19. The chain recombines TRBV4-2 with TRBJ1-6; a weak D match, TRBD1 (6 bases). Sequencing was performed on peripheral blood. As DNA, the CDR3 is TGTGCCAGCAGCCAAGAAATACAGGGTCGGGATTCACCCCTCCACTTT. This gives the protein CASSQEIQGRDSPLHF.